One sample yielded the 20 T cell receptor beta chains listed below, sequenced in a study of shared clonotypes between healthy human individuals. Here immunoSEQ multiplex PCR was the method, and the copy in TCRdb shows in-frame clones only, minus some. The sample has about 480,000 clones, 79% seen once; the top ten hold 10% to 15%. Material: PBMCs. The receptors were sampled from a woman in her thirties or forties in good health. Some clones in this sample may be carry-over from other donors' samples.

This clone was recorded only once. J is TRBJ1-1 and V is TRBV5-1, with D uncertain. The CDR3 consists of 13 residues. Germline assignment: CDR1 SGHRS and CDR2 YFSETQ. Between the trimmed V and J ends, which lost 0 bases and 4 bases, there was a span of 7 bases. This CDR3 is CASSLAATTEAFF. CDR3 nucleotides: TGCGCCAGCAGCTTGGCAGCTACCACTGAAGCTTTCTTT.

The rearrangement uses TRBV5-6 and TRBJ2-3; no clear D. Germline CDR1 reads SGHDT; CDR2 reads YYEEEE. Trimming pared 0 bases from V and 6 bases from J, leaving 8 bases between. The CDR3 runs 13 residues. In nucleotides, the CDR3 is TGTGCCAGCAGCTTGGGTTCGGCTGATACGCAGTATTTT. It yields the protein CASSLGSADTQYF. The full variable domain, completed using reference TRBV5-6 and TRBJ2-3, is DAGVTQSPTHLIKTRGQQVTLRCSPKSGHDTVSWYQQALGQGPQFIFQYYEEEERQRGNFPDRFSGHQFPNYSSELNVNALLLGDSALYLCASSLGSADTQYFGPGTRLTVL.

V gene TRBV9 combines with J gene TRBJ2-3; 10 bases line up with TRBD1. The CDR3 consists of 15 residues. With V trimmed by 6 bases and J by 6 bases, 10 bases remained unmatched. Germline V gene data show CDR1 as SGDLS and CDR2 as YYNGEE. CDR3 region: CASTLTGTGVDTQYF. In DNA, the CDR3 is TGTGCCAGCACCCTAACCGGGACAGGGGTGGATACGCAGTATTTT.

The V call is TRBV11-2, the J call TRBJ2-7, with a weak D call TRBD2 (6 bases). This CDR3 comprises 14 residues. V was pared by 2 bases and J by 7 bases, with 15 bases between. The germline V gene has CDR1 SGHAT and CDR2 FQNNGV. CDR3 region: CASSLSTLAGEQYF. CDR3 nucleotides: TGTGCCAGCAGCTTATCCACGCTGGCGGGGGAGCAGTACTTC.

This rearrangement joins TRBV27 to TRBJ2-1; D is ambiguous. The CDR3 spans 14 residues. V shed 6 bases and J shed 0 bases, with 9 bases lying between them. Germline V gene lookup returns CDR1 MNHEY and CDR2 SMNVEV (reference sequence). The CDR3 reads CASRLTGSYNEQFF. In DNA, the CDR3 is TGTGCCAGCAGGCTTACGGGCTCCTACAATGAGCAGTTCTTC.

The chain employs TRBV4-3 and TRBJ2-7; a weak D match, TRBD1 (6 bases). V lost 3 bases and J 2 bases, leaving 11 bases between the germline ends. CDR3 size: 14 residues. Germline-derived CDR1 and CDR2 are LGHNA and YSLEER. Written as DNA, the CDR3 is TGCGCCAGCAGCCAGGACAGCTATACCTACGAGCAGTACTTC. Protein product: CASSQDSYTYEQYF.

This clone was seen more than once but under ten times. J is TRBJ2-1 and V is TRBV5-1; a weak D match, TRBD1 (6 bases). Germline lookup yields CDR1 SGHRS and CDR2 YFSETQ. V was cut by 0 bases and J by 2 bases, with 12 bases left in between. The CDR3 runs 16 residues. This CDR3 reads CASSLAPGDAYNEQFF. For the CDR3, the DNA is TGCGCCAGCAGCTTGGCCCCAGGGGACGCCTACAATGAGCAGTTCTTC.

The chain couples TRBV28 to TRBJ2-2, with D maybe TRBD1 (6 bases). V lost 6 bases and J 5 bases, leaving 13 bases between the germline ends. The CDR3 loop spans 14 amino acids. Looked up from germline, CDR1 is MDHEN and CDR2 is SYDVKM. CDR3 bases: TGTGCCAGCAGCTTGACAGGTTCGACCGGGGAGCTGTTTTTT. Translation: CASSLTGSTGELFF.

CDR3 sequence reads: CASTDTGELFF. CDR3 DNA: TGTGCCAGCACGGACACCGGGGAGCTGTTTTTT. The V gene is TRBV2, the J gene TRBJ2-2, with no clear D. Germline V lookup: CDR1 SNHLY, CDR2 FYNNEI. The CDR3 totals 11 residues. The ends were cut back, 7 bases at V and 3 bases at J, with 3 bases in the middle.

This sequence joins TRBV4-2 and TRBJ2-7, with TRBD1 identical over 11 bases. The germline V gene has CDR1 LGHNA and CDR2 YNFKEQ. This CDR3 has 14 amino acids. The junction had 2 bases not matched to a gene; V was cut back by 3 bases and J by 4 bases. The CDR3 loop is CASSHRDRGYEQYF. The CDR3 nucleotides are TGTGCCAGCAGCCACCGGGACAGGGGGTACGAGCAGTACTTC.

This clone has just one count. The genes are TRBV30 and TRBJ2-7, with D possibly being TRBD1 (6 bases). There are 14 residues in the CDR3. Trimming cost V 0 bases and J 2 bases, with 11 bases left between them. CDR1 and CDR2 (germline): GTSNPN, SVGIG (reference sequence). CDR3 region: CAWSVRAGAYEQYF. CDR3 bases: TGTGCCTGGAGTGTAAGGGCAGGGGCCTACGAGCAGTACTTC.

This clone came up once. The chain is built from TRBV7-3 and TRBJ2-1; possible D gene TRBD1, 6 bases. Trimming removed 6 bases from V and 8 bases from J, with 11 bases in between. Germline values: CDR1 SGHTA, CDR2 FQGTGA. This CDR3 comprises 12 residues. The CDR3 reads CASSQGRDEQFF. CDR3 bases: TGTGCCAGCAGTCAGGGGCGGGATGAGCAGTTCTTC.

The chain is built from TRBV25-1 and TRBJ2-5; 10 bases agree with TRBD1. The CDR3 runs to 15 residues. The germline V gene encodes CDR1 MGHDK and CDR2 SYGVNS. The V and J ends lost 5 bases and 5 bases, in that order; junction bases with no gene match: 8. CDR3 in amino acids: CASSSGQGLSETQYF. CDR3 nucleotides: TGTGCCAGCAGTTCGGGACAGGGGCTGAGCGAGACCCAGTACTTC.

The table lists this clone with a count of one. The CDR3 is CAIRQGANTEAFF. In DNA, the CDR3 is TGTGCCATCAGACAGGGGGCTAACACTGAAGCTTTCTTT. The V call is TRBV10-3, the J call TRBJ1-1; 9 nucleotides agree with TRBD1. The CDR3 is 13 amino acids. The germline CDR1 and CDR2 sequences are ENHRY and SYGVKD. The trim removed 6 bases at V and 2 bases at J, leaving 1 base unmatched.

This clone was seen repeatedly, ten times or more. V usage is TRBV29-1 and J usage is TRBJ2-7; D ambiguous. Looked up from germline, CDR1 is SQVTM and CDR2 is ANQGSEA. Deletions cut 2 bases from V and 7 bases from J, with 9 bases between. The CDR3 loop spans 11 amino acids. CDR3 nucleotide sequence: TGCAGCGTTGAACGAGGAGCGGAGCAGTACTTC. It encodes CSVERGAEQYF.

V usage is TRBV11-3 and J usage is TRBJ2-1; 11 bases match TRBD1. The CDR3 has 14 amino acids. The V gene end was trimmed by 5 bases and the J gene end by 7 bases; junction bases not matched to a gene: 4. The germline gives CDR1 SGHNT, CDR2 YENEEA. This CDR3 reads CASSAGQGANEQFF. CDR3 nucleotides: TGTGCCAGCAGCGCCGGACAGGGGGCTAATGAGCAGTTCTTC.

V and J are TRBV7-2 and TRBJ1-1; D is undetermined. Germline CDR1 is SGHTA and CDR2 is FQGNSA. The V end was cut by 1 base, the J end by 4 bases, with 10 bases between. The CDR3 is made up of 14 amino acids. CDR3 residues: CASSLVAVGTEAFF. CDR3 nucleotide sequence: TGTGCCAGCAGCTTAGTGGCAGTAGGCACTGAAGCTTTCTTT.

The chain combines TRBV7-9 with TRBJ2-7; 8 bases match TRBD1. Per germline, CDR1 SEHNR and CDR2 FQNEAQ (reference sequence). V gave up 5 bases and J gave up 0 bases; unmatched junction bases: 6. The CDR3 spans 15 residues. The CDR3 here is CASSPGTGSSYEQYF. Written as DNA, the CDR3 is TGTGCCAGCAGCCCCGGGACAGGCAGCTCCTACGAGCAGTACTTC.

CDR3 sequence reads: CASSLAQGSFYEQYF. The CDR3 bases are TGTGCCAGCAGCTTAGCACAGGGGAGTTTCTACGAGCAGTACTTC. The chain employs TRBV7-2 and TRBJ2-7; TRBD1 aligns across 7 bases. Germline V lookup: CDR1 SGHTA, CDR2 FQGNSA. With V trimmed by 0 bases and J by 3 bases, 5 bases remained unmatched. This CDR3 contains 15 residues.

The genes are TRBV27 and TRBJ1-5; TRBD1 matches at 7 bases. Germline trimming cut 9 bases from V and 3 bases from J; bases unmatched to any gene: 5. Per the germline V gene, CDR1 is MNHEY and CDR2 is SMNVEV (reference sequence). The CDR3 runs 13 residues. Here the CDR3 reads CASQQGPNQPQHF. As DNA, the CDR3 is TGTGCCAGTCAACAGGGGCCCAATCAGCCCCAGCATTTT.